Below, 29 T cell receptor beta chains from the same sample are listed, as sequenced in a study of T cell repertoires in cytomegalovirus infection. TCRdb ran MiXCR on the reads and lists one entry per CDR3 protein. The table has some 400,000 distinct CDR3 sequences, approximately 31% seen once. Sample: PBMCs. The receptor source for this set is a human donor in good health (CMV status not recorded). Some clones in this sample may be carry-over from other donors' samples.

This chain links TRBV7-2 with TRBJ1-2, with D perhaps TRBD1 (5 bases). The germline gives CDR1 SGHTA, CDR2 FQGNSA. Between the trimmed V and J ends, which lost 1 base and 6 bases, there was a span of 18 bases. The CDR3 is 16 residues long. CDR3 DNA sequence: TGTGCCAGCAGCTTAGGGGGTGGGGCACAGCCCCATGGCTACACCTTC. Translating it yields CASSLGGGAQPHGYTF.

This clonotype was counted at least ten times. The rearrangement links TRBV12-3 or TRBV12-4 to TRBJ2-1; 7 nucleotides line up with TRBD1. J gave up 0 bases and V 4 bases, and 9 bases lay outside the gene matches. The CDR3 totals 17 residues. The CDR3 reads CASSSLRQGSSYNEQFF. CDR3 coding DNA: TGTGCCAGCAGTTCACTCCGACAGGGAAGCTCCTACAATGAGCAGTTCTTC.

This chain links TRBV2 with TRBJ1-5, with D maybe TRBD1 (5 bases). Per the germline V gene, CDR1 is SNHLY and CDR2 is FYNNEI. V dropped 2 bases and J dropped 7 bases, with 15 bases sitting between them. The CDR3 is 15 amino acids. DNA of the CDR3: TGTGCCAGCAGTGAACTCCCCGGGGCGGGACAGCCCCAGCATTTT. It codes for CASSELPGAGQPQHF. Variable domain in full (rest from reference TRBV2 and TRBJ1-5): EPEVTQTPSHQVTQMGQEVILRCVPISNHLYFYWYRQILGQKVEFLVSFYNNEISEKSEIFDDQFSVERPDGSNFTLKIRSTKLEDSAMYFCASSELPGAGQPQHFGDGTRLSIL.

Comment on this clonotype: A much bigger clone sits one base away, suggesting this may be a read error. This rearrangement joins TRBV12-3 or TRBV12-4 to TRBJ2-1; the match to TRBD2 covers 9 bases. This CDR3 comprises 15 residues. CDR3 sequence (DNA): TGTGACAGCACTATAGCGGGGGACCACTACAATGAGCAGTTCTTC. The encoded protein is CDSTIAGDHYNEQFF.

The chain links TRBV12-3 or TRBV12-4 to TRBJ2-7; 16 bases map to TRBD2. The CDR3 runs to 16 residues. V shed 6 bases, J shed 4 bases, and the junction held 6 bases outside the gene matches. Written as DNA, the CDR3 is TGTGCCAGCAGCAGGGGACTAGCGGGGGGGCTATACGAGCAGTACTTC. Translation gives CASSRGLAGGLYEQYF.

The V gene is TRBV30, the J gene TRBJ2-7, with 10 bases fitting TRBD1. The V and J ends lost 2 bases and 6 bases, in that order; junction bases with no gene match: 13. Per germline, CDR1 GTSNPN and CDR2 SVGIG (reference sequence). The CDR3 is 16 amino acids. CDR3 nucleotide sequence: TGTGCCTGGAGTTTTCCCCGACAGGGGGCGTTGGGCGAGCAGTACGTC. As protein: CAWSFPRQGALGEQYV.

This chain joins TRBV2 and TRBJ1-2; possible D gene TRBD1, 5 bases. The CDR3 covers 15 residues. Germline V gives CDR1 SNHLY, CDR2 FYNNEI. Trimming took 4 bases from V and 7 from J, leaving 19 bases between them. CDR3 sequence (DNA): TGTGCCAGCAGTGTGGGGGAAGGCTTTGGTTCTGGCTACACCTTC. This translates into CASSVGEGFGSGYTF.

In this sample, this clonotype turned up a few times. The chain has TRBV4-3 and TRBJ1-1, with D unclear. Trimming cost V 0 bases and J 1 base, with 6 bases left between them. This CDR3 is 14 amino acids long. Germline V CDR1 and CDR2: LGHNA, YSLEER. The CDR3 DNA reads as TGCGCCAGCAGCCAAGATTCAAGGAACACTGAAGCTTTCTTT. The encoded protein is CASSQDSRNTEAFF.

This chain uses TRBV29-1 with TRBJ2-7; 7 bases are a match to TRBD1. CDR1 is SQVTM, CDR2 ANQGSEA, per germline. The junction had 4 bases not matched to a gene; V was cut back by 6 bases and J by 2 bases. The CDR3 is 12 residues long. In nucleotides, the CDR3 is TGCAGCGTGCAAACAGGGGCCTACGAGCAGTACTTC. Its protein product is CSVQTGAYEQYF.

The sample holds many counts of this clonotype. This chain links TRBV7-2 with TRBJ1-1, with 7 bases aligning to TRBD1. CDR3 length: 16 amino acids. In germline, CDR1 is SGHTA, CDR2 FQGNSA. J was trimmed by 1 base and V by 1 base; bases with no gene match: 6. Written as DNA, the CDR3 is TGTGCCAGCAGCTTAGTTCCGGGACAGTGGAACACTGAAGCTTTCTTT. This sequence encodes CASSLVPGQWNTEAFF.

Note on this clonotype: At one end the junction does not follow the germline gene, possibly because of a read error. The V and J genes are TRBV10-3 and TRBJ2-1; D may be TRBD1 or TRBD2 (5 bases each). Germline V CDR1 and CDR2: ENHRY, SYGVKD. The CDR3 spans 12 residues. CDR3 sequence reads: CAISEGTNDQFF. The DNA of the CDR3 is TGTGCCATCAGTGAAGGGACCAATGATCAGTTCTTC.

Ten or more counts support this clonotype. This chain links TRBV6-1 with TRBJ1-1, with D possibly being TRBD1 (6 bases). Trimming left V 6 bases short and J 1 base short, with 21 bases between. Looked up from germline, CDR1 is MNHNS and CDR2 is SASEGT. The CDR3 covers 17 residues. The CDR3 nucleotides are TGTGCCAGCAGAGAGGTGCAGGGGACGCGAACGAACACTGAAGCTTTCTTT. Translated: CASREVQGTRTNTEAFF.

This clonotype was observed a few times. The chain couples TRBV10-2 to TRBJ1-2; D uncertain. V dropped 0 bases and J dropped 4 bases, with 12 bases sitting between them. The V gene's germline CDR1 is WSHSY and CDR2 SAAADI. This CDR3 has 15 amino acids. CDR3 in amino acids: CASSESTRALYGYTF. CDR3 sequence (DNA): TGCGCCAGCAGTGAGTCGACTCGGGCCCTCTATGGCTACACCTTC.

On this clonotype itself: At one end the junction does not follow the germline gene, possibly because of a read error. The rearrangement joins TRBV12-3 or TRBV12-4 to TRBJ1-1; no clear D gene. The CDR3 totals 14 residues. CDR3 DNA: TGTGCCAGCAGTCTGTTACTTGGGCTCACTGAAGATTTCTTT. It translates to CASSLLLGLTEDFF.

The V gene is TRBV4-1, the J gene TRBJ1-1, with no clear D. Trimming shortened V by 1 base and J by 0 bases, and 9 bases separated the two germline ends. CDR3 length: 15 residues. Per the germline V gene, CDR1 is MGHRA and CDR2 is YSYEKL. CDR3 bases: TGCGCCAGCAGCCAAGCTGGCCGCATGAACACTGAAGCTTTCTTT. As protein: CASSQAGRMNTEAFF.

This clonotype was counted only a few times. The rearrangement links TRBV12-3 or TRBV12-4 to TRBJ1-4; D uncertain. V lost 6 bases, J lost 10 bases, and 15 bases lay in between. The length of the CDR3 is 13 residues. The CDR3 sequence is CASSLLSVRKLFF. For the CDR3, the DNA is TGTGCCAGCAGCCTCTTGTCCGTCCGAAAACTGTTTTTT.

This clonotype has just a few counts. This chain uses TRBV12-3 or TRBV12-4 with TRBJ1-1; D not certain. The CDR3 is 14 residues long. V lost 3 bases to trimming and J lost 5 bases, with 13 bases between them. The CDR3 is CASSLVVGRTEAFF. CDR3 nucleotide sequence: TGTGCCAGCAGTTTGGTTGTTGGCCGGACTGAAGCTTTCTTT.

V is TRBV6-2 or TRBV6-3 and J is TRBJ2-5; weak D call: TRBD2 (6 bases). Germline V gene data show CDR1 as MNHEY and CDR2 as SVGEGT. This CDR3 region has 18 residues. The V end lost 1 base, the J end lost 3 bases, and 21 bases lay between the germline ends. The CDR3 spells CASSYYAVGGAAEETQYF. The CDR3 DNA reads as TGTGCCAGCAGTTACTACGCCGTCGGCGGGGCCGCGGAAGAGACCCAGTACTTC.

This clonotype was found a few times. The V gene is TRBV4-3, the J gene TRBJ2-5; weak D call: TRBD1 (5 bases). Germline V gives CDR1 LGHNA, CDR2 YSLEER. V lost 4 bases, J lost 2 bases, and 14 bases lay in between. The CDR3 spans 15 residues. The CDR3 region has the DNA TGCGCCAGCAGCCTGTCAGGGTCTGGGCAAGAGACCCAGTACTTC. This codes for CASSLSGSGQETQYF.

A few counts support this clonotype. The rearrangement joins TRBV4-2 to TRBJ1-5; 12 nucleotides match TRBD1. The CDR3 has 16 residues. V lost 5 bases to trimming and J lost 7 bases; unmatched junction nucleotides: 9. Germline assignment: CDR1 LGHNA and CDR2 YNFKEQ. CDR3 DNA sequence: TGTGCCAGCAGCAACCTGGGACAGGGGGCTGACCAGCCCCAGCATTTT. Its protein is CASSNLGQGADQPQHF.

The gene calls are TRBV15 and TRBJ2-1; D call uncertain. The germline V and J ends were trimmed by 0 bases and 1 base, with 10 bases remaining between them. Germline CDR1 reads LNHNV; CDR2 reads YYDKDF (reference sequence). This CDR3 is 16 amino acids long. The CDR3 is CATSRDGRISYNEQFF. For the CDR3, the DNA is TGTGCCACCAGCAGAGATGGGCGGATTTCCTACAATGAGCAGTTCTTC.

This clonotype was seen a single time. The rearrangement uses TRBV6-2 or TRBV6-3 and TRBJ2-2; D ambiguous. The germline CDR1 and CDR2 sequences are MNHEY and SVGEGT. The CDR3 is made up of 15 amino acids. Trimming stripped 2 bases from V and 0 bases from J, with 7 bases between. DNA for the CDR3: TGTGCCAGCAGTTACGTCTCGACGAACACCGGGGAGCTGTTTTTT. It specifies CASSYVSTNTGELFF.

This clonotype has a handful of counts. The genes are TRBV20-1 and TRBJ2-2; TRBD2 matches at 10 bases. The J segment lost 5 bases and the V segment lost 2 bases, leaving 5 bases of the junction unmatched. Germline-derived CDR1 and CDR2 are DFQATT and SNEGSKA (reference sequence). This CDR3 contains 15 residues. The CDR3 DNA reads TGCAGTGCTAGACCTAGCGGGGGCCTAACCGGGGAGCTGTTTTTT. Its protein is CSARPSGGLTGELFF.

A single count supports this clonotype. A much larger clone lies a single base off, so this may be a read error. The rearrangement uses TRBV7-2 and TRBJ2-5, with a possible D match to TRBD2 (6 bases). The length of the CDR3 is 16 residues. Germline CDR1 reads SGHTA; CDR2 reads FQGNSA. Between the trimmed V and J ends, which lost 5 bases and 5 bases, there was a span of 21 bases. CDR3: CASSPPPASVGETQYF. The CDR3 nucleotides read TGTGCCAGCAGCCCACCCCCGGCTAGCGTGGGTGAGACCCAGTACTTC.

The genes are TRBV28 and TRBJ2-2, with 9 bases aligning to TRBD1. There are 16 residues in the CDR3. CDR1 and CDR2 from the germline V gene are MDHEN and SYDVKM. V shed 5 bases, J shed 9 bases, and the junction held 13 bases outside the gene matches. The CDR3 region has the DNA TGTGCCAGCAGTCCCGGACAGGGGTCGGGATCCCGGGAGCTGTTTTTT. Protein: CASSPGQGSGSRELFF.

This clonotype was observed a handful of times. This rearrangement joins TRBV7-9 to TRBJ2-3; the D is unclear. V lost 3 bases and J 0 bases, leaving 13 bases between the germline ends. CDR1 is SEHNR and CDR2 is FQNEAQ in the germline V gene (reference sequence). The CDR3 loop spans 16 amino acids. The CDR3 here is CASSLMGHQSTDTQYF. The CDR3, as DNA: TGTGCCAGCAGCTTGATGGGTCATCAAAGCACAGATACGCAGTATTTT.

CDR3 coding DNA: TGTGCCAGTAGGCTCCGGGACTGGAGCTCCTACGAGCAGTACTTC. Amino acids: CASRLRDWSSYEQYF. The chain couples TRBV19 to TRBJ2-7, with a possible D match to TRBD2 (6 bases). Germline V gene sequence: CDR1 LNHDA, CDR2 SQIVND (reference sequence). The CDR3 extends over 15 amino acids. V was cut by 6 bases and J by 0 bases, with 15 bases left in between.

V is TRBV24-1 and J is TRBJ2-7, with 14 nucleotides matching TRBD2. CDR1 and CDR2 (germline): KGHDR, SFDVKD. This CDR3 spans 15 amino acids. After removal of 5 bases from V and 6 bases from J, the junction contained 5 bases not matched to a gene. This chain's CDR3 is CATSVSGTSGGEQYF. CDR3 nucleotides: TGTGCCACCAGTGTTTCCGGGACTAGCGGGGGCGAGCAGTACTTC.

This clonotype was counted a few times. In DNA form, the CDR3 reads TGTGCCAGCAGTTTATGGGGCGGCTACAATCAGCCCCAGCATTTT. It translates to CASSLWGGYNQPQHF. The chain joins TRBV6-2 or TRBV6-3 to TRBJ1-5; D is possibly TRBD1 (5 bases). The CDR3 is 15 amino acids. Germline V gives CDR1 MNHEY, CDR2 SVGEGT. V lost 4 bases and J 3 bases, leaving 13 bases between the germline ends.